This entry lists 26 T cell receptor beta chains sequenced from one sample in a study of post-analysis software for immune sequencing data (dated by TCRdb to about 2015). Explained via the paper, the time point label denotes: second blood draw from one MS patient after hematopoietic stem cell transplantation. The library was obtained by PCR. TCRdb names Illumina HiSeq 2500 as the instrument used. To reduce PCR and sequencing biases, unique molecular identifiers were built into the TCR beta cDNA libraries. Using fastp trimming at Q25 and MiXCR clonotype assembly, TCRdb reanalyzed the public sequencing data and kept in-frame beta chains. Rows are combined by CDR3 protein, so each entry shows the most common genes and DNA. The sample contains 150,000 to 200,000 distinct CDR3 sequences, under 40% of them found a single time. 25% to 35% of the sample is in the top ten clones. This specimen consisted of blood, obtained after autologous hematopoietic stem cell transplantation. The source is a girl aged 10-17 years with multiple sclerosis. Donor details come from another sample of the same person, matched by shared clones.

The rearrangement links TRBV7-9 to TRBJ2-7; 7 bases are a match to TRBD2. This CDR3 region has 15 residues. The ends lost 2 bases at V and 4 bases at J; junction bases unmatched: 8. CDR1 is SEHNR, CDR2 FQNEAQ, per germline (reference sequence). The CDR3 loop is CASSLKREGVYEQYF. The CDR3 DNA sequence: TGTGCCAGCAGCTTAAAGCGGGAAGGGGTTTACGAGCAGTACTTC. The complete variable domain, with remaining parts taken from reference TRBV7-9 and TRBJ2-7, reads DTGVSQNPRHKITKRGQNVTFRCDPISEHNRLYWYRQTLGQGPEFLTYFQNEAQLEKSRLLSDRFSAERPKGSFSTLEIQRTEQGDSAMYLCASSLKREGVYEQYFGPGTRLTVT.

The chain's CDR3 is CASSNPTSGADNEQFF. The CDR3 DNA reads as TGTGCCAGCAGCAACCCGACTAGCGGAGCCGACAATGAGCAGTTCTTC. The J gene is TRBJ2-1, the V gene TRBV7-3; TRBD2 agrees at 9 bases. This CDR3 is built from 16 residues. The trim removed 5 bases at V and 5 bases at J, leaving 10 bases unmatched. Germline V gene lookup returns CDR1 SGHTA and CDR2 FQGTGA.

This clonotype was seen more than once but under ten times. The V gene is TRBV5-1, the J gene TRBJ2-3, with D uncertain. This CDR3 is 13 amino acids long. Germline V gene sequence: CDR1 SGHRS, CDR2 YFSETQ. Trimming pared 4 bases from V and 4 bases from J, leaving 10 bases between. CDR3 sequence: CASSASMADTQYF. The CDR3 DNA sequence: TGCGCCAGCAGCGCCTCAATGGCAGATACGCAGTATTTT.

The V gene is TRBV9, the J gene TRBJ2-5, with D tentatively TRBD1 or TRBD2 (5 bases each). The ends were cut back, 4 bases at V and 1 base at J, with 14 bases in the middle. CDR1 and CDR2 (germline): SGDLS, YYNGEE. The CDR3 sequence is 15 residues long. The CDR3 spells CASSSGRGLQETQYF. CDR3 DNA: TGTGCCAGCAGCTCGGGAAGGGGCCTCCAAGAGACCCAGTACTTC.

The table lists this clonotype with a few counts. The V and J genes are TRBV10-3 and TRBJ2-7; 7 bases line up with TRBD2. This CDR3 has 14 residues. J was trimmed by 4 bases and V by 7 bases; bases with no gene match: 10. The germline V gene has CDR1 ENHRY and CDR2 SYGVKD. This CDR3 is CAITAGGTVYEQYF. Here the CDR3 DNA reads TGTGCCATCACCGCCGGGGGGACGGTTTACGAGCAGTACTTC.

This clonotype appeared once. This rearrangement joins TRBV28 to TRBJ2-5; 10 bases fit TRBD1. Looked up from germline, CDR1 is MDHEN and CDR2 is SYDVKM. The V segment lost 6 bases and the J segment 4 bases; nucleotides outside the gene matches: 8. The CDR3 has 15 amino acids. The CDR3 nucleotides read TGTGCCAGCAGGGCAGACAGGGGGCGTTTAGAGACCCAGTACTTC. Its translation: CASRADRGRLETQYF. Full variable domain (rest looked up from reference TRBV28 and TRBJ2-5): DVKVTQSSRYLVKRTGEKVFLECVQDMDHENMFWYRQDPGLGLRLIYFSYDVKMKEKGDIPEGYSVSREKKERFSLILESASTNQTSMYLCASRADRGRLETQYFGPGTRLLVL.

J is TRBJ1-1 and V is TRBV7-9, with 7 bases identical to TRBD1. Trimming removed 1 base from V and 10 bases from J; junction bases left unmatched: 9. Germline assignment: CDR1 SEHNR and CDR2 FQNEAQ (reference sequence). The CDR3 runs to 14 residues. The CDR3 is CASSLVSGQSAAFF. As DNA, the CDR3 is TGTGCCAGCAGCTTAGTGTCGGGACAGTCTGCAGCTTTCTTT.

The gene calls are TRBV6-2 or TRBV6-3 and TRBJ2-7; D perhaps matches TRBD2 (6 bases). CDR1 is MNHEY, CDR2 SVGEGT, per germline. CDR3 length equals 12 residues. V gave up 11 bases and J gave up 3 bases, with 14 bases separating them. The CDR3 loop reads CAVGRGGYEQYF. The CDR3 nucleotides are TGTGCCGTCGGCCGGGGAGGCTACGAGCAGTACTTC.

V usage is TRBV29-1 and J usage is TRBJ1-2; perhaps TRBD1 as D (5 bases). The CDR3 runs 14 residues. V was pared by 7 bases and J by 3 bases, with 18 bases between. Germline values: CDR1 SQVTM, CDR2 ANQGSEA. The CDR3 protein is CSATGLGRDYGYTF. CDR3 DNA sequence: TGCAGCGCAACGGGTCTTGGCAGGGACTATGGCTACACCTTC.

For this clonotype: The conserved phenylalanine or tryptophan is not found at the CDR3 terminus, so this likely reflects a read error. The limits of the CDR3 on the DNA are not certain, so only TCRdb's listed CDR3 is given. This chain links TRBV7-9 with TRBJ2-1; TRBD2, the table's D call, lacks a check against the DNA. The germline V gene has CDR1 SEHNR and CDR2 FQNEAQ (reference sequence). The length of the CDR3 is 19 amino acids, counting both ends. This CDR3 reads CASSQKKLIAGVGYNERFT.

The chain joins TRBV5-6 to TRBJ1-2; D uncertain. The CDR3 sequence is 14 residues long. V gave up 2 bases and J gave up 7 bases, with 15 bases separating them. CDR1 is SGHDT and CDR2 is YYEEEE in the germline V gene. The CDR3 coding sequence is TGTGCCAGCAGCTTAGGGTACCCTCATGGTGGCTACACCTTC. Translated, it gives CASSLGYPHGGYTF. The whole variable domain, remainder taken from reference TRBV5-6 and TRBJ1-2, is DAGVTQSPTHLIKTRGQQVTLRCSPKSGHDTVSWYQQALGQGPQFIFQYYEEEERQRGNFPDRFSGHQFPNYSSELNVNALLLGDSALYLCASSLGYPHGGYTFGSGTRLTVV.

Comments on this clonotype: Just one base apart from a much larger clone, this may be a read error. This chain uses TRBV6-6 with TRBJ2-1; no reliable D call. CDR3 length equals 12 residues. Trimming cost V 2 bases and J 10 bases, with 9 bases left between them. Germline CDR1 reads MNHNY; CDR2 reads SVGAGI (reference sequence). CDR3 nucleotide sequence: TGTGCCAGCAGTTACGGACCCTACGAGCAGTTCTTC. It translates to CASSYGPYEQFF.

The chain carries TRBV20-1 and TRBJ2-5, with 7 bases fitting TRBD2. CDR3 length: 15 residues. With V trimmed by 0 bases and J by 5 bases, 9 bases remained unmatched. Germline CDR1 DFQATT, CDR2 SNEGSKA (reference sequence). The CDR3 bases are TGCAGTGCTAGAGATCTCGGGGGGAGCAGGGAGACCCAGTACTTC. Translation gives CSARDLGGSRETQYF.

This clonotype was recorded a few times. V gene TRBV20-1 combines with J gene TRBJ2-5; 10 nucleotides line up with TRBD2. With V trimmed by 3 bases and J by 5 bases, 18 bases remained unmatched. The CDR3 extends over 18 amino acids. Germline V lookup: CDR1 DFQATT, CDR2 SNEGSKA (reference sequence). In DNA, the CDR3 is TGCAGTGCTAGTTTTGGGTTGGCTAGCGGGAGTTCAAGGGAGACCCAGTACTTC. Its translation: CSASFGLASGSSRETQYF.

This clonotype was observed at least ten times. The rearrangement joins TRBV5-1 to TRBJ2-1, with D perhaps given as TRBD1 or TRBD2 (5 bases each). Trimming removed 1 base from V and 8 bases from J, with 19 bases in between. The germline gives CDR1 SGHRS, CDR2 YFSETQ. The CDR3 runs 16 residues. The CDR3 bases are TGCGCCAGCAGCTTGTCCGGGACGACCCTAAGCGATGAGCAGTTCTTC. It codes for CASSLSGTTLSDEQFF.

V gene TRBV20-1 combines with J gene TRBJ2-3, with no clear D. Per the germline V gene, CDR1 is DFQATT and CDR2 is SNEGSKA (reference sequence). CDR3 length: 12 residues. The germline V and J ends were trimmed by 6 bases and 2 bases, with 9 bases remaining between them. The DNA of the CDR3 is TGCAGTGCCCCTTACAACACAGATACGCAGTATTTT. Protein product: CSAPYNTDTQYF.

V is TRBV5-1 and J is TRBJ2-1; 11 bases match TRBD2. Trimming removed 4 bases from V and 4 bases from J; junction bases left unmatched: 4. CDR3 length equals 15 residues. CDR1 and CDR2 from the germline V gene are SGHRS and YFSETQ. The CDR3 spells CASSLSGREYNEQFF. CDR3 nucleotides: TGCGCCAGCAGCCTTAGCGGGAGGGAGTACAATGAGCAGTTCTTC. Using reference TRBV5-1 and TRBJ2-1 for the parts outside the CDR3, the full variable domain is KAGVTQTPRYLIKTRGQQVTLSCSPISGHRSVSWYQQTPGQGLQFLFEYFSETQRNKGNFPGRFSGRQFSNSRSEMNVSTLELGDSALYLCASSLSGREYNEQFFGPGTRLTVL.

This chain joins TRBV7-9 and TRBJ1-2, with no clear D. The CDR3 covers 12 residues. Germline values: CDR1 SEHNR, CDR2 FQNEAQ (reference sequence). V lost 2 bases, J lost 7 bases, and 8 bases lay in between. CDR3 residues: CASSLTETGYTF. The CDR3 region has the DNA TGTGCCAGCAGCTTAACAGAAACTGGCTACACCTTC.

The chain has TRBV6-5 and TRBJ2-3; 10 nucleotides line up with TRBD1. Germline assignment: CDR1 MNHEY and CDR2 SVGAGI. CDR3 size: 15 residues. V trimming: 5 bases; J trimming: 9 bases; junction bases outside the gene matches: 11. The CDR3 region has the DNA TGTGCCAGCAGTGGGGACAGGGGAGGGTTTCTAACGCAGTATTTT. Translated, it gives CASSGDRGGFLTQYF.

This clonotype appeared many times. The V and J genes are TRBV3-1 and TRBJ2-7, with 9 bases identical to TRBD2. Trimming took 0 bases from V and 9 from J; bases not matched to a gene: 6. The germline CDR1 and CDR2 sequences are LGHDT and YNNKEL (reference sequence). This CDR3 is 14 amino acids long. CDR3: CASSQDVLAGPQYF. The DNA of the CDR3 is TGTGCCAGCAGCCAAGATGTCCTAGCGGGACCGCAGTACTTC.

The CDR3 sequence: CASSYRAYTEAFF. CDR3 coding DNA: TGTGCCAGCAGTTACCGGGCTTACACTGAAGCTTTCTTT. This chain joins TRBV6-2 or TRBV6-3 and TRBJ1-1; no clear D gene. CDR1 MNHEY and CDR2 SVGEGT come from the germline V gene. V was pared by 2 bases and J by 3 bases, with 7 bases between. The CDR3 length is 13 residues.

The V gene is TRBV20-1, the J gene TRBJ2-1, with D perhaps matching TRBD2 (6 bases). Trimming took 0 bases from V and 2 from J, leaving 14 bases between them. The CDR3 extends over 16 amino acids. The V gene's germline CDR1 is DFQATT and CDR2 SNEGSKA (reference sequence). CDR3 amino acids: CSARDDGSHTYNEQFF. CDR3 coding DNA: TGCAGTGCTAGAGATGACGGGAGCCACACCTACAATGAGCAGTTCTTC.

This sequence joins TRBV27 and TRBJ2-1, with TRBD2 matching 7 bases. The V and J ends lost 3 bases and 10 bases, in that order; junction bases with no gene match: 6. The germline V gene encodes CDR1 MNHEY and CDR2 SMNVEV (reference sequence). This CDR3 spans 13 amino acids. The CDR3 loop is CASSLWEGREQFF. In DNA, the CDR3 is TGTGCCAGCAGTTTGTGGGAGGGCCGCGAGCAGTTCTTC.

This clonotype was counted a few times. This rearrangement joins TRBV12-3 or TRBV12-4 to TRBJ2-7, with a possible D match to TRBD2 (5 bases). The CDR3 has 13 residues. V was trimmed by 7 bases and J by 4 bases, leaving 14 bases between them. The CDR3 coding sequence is TGTGCCAGCACCCGGGGTAACCGATACGAGCAGTACTTC. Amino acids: CASTRGNRYEQYF.

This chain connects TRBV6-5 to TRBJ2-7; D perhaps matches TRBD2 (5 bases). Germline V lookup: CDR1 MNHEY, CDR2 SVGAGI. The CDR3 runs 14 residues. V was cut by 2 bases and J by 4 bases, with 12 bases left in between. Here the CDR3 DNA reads TGTGCCAGCAGTTACCCCCCCTCGGGATACGAGCAGTACTTC. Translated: CASSYPPSGYEQYF.

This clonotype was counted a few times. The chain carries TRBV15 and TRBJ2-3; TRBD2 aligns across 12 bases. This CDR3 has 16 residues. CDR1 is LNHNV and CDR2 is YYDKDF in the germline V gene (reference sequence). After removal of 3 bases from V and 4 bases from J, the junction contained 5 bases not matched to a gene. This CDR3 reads CATSRRLAGAPDTQYF. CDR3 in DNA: TGTGCCACCAGCAGGAGACTAGCGGGAGCACCAGATACGCAGTATTTT.